This T cell receptor beta chain was profiled in a study of blood T cell repertoires in COVID-19. Whole-study context: T cells, B-cell-depleted T cells, or PBMCs supplied cDNA or gDNA.

Generated by immunoSEQ multiplex PCR, the TCRdb table keeps only in-frame clones and is missing some. The table shows 150,000 or so clones, with 65% to 90% occurring only once. Trimming took 5 bases from V and 2 from J; bases not matched to a gene: 6. The V gene's germline CDR1 is KGHSH and CDR2 LQKENI. The CDR3 length is 16 residues. The chain is built from TRBV18 and TRBJ2-3; 11 bases agree with TRBD2. The clonotype was recovered from a woman between 45 and 60 years old in a cohort sampled during active or convalescent COVID-19. The sequenced material came from peripheral blood. Here the CDR3 DNA reads TGTGCCAGCTCAAATTTAGCGGGGGGGCCCACAGATACGCAGTATTTT. Protein product: CASSNLAGGPTDTQYF. Looking up the rest from reference TRBV18 and TRBJ2-3 gives the full variable domain: NAGVMQNPRHLVRRRGQEARLRCSPMKGHSHVYWYRQLPEEGLKFMVYLQKENIIDESGMPKERFSAEFPKEGPSILRIQQVVRGDSAAYFCASSNLAGGPTDTQYFGPGTRLTVL.